The 32 T cell receptor beta chains given below trace back to one sample, sequenced in a study of regulatory T cells in long-lasting Graves disease. Sequencing libraries for TCR beta were prepared with iRepertoire HTBI primers and Arm-PCR of CDR3 regions. TCRdb processed the multiplex PCR reads anew with MiXCR; each CDR3 protein has one entry. In the table there are a few hundred thousand distinct CDR3 sequences, over 15% of which are singletons. Time point denoted: newly diagnosed GD, antithyroid drugs for less than 3 months. From PBMCs, RNA was extracted and then used to make the TCR library. These sequences were also reported in another study, on T cells in Graves' hyperthyroidism and ophthalmopathy.

The specimen comprised peripheral blood mononuclear cells (PBMCs), sampled at new diagnosis, from a patient treated with antithyroid drugs. These receptors were collected from a man aged 35-49 years with Graves disease.

Many counts were recorded for this clonotype. CDR3 sequence reads: CASKNFRDPLHF. The DNA of the CDR3 is TGTGCCAGCAAGAACTTCAGGGATCCCCTCCACTTT. The gene calls are TRBV2 and TRBJ1-6; D is perhaps TRBD1 (5 bases). This CDR3 has 12 amino acids. Germline values: CDR1 SNHLY, CDR2 FYNNEI. Trimming removed 7 bases at V and 13 bases at J, with 14 bases between.

The table lists this clonotype with many counts. J is TRBJ2-2 and V is TRBV6-2 or TRBV6-3; D unresolved. With 6 bases removed from V and 4 bases from J, the gap between germline ends came to 9 bases. The CDR3 extends over 13 amino acids. Germline loops: CDR1 MNHEY, CDR2 SVGEGT. The CDR3 DNA follows: TGTGCCAGCAGATCCTGGGGCACCGGGGAGCTGTTTTTT. Amino acids: CASRSWGTGELFF.

This clonotype was seen more than once but under ten times. The chain combines TRBV9 with TRBJ1-6, with 7 bases that match TRBD1. Germline V lookup: CDR1 SGDLS, CDR2 YYNGEE. The CDR3 length is 14 residues. V shed 6 bases and J 8 bases; nucleotides not matched to a gene: 8. The CDR3 DNA follows: TGTGCCAGCACCCAGACAGGGAAAGATTCACCCCTCCACTTT. As protein: CASTQTGKDSPLHF. Looking up the rest from reference TRBV9 and TRBJ1-6 gives the full variable domain: DSGVTQTPKHLITATGQRVTLRCSPRSGDLSVYWYQQSLDQGLQFLIQYYNGEERAKGNILERFSAQQFPDLHSELNLSSLELGDSALYFCASTQTGKDSPLHFGNGTRLTVT.

This rearrangement joins TRBV3-1 to TRBJ2-5; 12 bases line up with TRBD2. This CDR3 region has 17 residues. Germline-derived CDR1 and CDR2 are LGHDT and YNNKEL (reference sequence). The trim removed 0 bases at V and 4 bases at J, leaving 6 bases unmatched. The CDR3 nucleotides read TGTGCCAGCAGCCAAGACCGACTAGCGGGAGAAGGAGAGACCCAGTACTTC. Translated: CASSQDRLAGEGETQYF.

This clonotype was recorded a few times. The V call is TRBV5-5, the J call TRBJ1-4, with D unclear. V was trimmed by 6 bases and J by 5 bases, leaving 11 bases between them. Germline CDR1 reads SGHKS; CDR2 reads YYEKEE (reference sequence). CDR3 length: 13 residues. The CDR3 nucleotides are TGTGCCAGCACGGACGGGGTGAATGAAAAACTGTTTTTT. Its translation is CASTDGVNEKLFF.

The gene calls are TRBV19 and TRBJ2-3, with a tentative D call TRBD1 (5 bases). Germline lookup yields CDR1 LNHDA and CDR2 SQIVND (reference sequence). The CDR3 runs to 14 residues. Trimming removed 3 bases from V and 2 bases from J, with 9 bases in between. The CDR3 spells CASSINRNTDTQYF. In DNA, the CDR3 is TGTGCCAGTAGTATCAACAGGAACACAGATACGCAGTATTTT.

This clonotype showed up many times. This chain uses TRBV5-1 with TRBJ2-5; 10 bases are shared with TRBD2. The CDR3 loop spans 15 amino acids. Per germline, CDR1 SGHRS and CDR2 YFSETQ. J gave up 3 bases and V 3 bases, and 5 bases lay outside the gene matches. The CDR3 region is CASSSAGTSEETQYF. The CDR3 nucleotides read TGCGCCAGCAGCTCAGCCGGGACTAGCGAAGAGACCCAGTACTTC.

This clonotype was recorded at least ten times. The chain is built from TRBV24-1 and TRBJ1-5; 9 bases are shared with TRBD1. CDR1 and CDR2 (germline): KGHDR, SFDVKD. V lost 4 bases, J lost 3 bases, and 3 bases stayed unmatched. The CDR3 sequence is 15 residues long. The CDR3 sequence is CATSETGGINQPQHF. The CDR3 region has the DNA TGTGCCACCAGTGAAACAGGGGGCATCAATCAGCCCCAGCATTTT.

Ten or more counts support this clonotype. This chain connects TRBV20-1 to TRBJ2-5; no clear D. Germline CDR1 and CDR2: DFQATT and SNEGSKA (reference sequence). V was trimmed by 3 bases and J by 2 bases, leaving 16 bases between them. The CDR3 covers 15 residues. CDR3 nucleotide sequence: TGCAGTGCTAGCCGAGCCAGTTCACCTCAAGAGACCCAGTACTTC. Translation gives CSASRASSPQETQYF.

Ten or more counts support this clonotype. The J gene is TRBJ2-1, the V gene TRBV7-2, with 7 bases lining up with TRBD1. The germline V gene encodes CDR1 SGHTA and CDR2 FQGNSA. The CDR3 is 13 amino acids. V lost 5 bases and J lost 5; bases outside the gene matches: 3. The CDR3, as DNA: TGTGCCAGCAGCGAGACAGGGCACAATGAGCAGTTCTTC. It is translated as CASSETGHNEQFF.

This clonotype has only a few counts. The chain employs TRBV10-3 and TRBJ2-2; D ambiguous. Germline CDR1 ENHRY, CDR2 SYGVKD. The CDR3 is made up of 12 amino acids. Deletions cut 8 bases from V and 3 bases from J, with 7 bases between. The CDR3 DNA sequence: TGTGCCATCGGAAAAGACACCGGGGAGCTGTTTTTT. It yields the protein CAIGKDTGELFF.

There are many counts of this clonotype. The V and J genes are TRBV5-5 and TRBJ2-2; D may be TRBD1 (5 bases). The CDR3 contains 16 residues. Germline V lookup: CDR1 SGHKS, CDR2 YYEKEE (reference sequence). With 4 bases removed from V and 2 bases from J, the gap between germline ends came to 15 bases. The CDR3 spells CASSTRRVANTGELFF. The CDR3, as DNA: TGTGCCAGCAGCACTCGCAGGGTCGCAAACACCGGGGAGCTGTTTTTT.

To note about this clonotype: Given a much more abundant clone one base away, this may be a read error. This chain uses TRBV2 with TRBJ2-2; 7 bases map to TRBD2. This CDR3 is 14 amino acids long. Losses at the gene ends were 4 bases for V and 6 bases for J; bases not matched to a gene: 5. The germline CDR1 and CDR2 sequences are SNHLY and FYNNEI. The CDR3 protein is CASSGRAGAGELFF. The CDR3 coding sequence is TGTGCCAGCAGTGGCCGGGCGGGGGCCGGGGAGCTGTTTTTT.

This clonotype has a count of ten or more. The chain couples TRBV20-1 to TRBJ2-5; 9 bases line up with TRBD2. Germline trimming cut 7 bases from V and 2 bases from J; bases unmatched to any gene: 8. Germline V gene data show CDR1 as DFQATT and CDR2 as SNEGSKA (reference sequence). This CDR3 has 14 residues. The CDR3 spells CSGRQAGGQETQYF. The CDR3 nucleotides read TGCAGTGGCCGACAGGCGGGGGGGCAAGAGACCCAGTACTTC.

This clonotype was seen at least ten times. The chain employs TRBV28 and TRBJ1-1; D is unclear. Germline CDR1 and CDR2: MDHEN and SYDVKM. The CDR3 is 12 amino acids. The germline V and J ends were trimmed by 8 bases and 0 bases, with 7 bases remaining between them. The CDR3 DNA sequence: TGTGCCAGCCTAAGGATGAACACTGAAGCTTTCTTT. It specifies CASLRMNTEAFF.

The table lists this clonotype with many counts. This rearrangement joins TRBV6-1 to TRBJ2-7; the match to TRBD1 covers 9 bases. CDR3 length: 16 amino acids. Trimming cost V 11 bases and J 5 bases; bases outside gene matches: 19. Germline loops: CDR1 MNHNS, CDR2 SASEGT. The CDR3 here is CAETYYPQGAIDEQYF. CDR3 DNA: TGTGCCGAGACCTACTACCCACAGGGGGCCATCGACGAGCAGTACTTC.

This clonotype was found a few times. This could be a read error, since a much larger clone is one nucleotide away. The chain uses TRBV3-1 and TRBJ2-5; the D gene is possibly TRBD2 (5 bases). The CDR3 extends over 15 amino acids. Germline V gene data show CDR1 as LGHDT and CDR2 as YNNKEL (reference sequence). V shed 8 bases and J shed 2 bases, with 18 bases lying between them. CDR3 nucleotide sequence: TGTGCCAGCGGCTCTAGGTCCCGGGGACAAGAGACCCAGTACTTC. This codes for CASGSRSRGQETQYF.

This clonotype was picked up many times. This chain links TRBV6-1 with TRBJ1-5; tentative D call: TRBD1 (6 bases). CDR1 and CDR2 (germline): MNHNS, SASEGT. Trimming cost V 5 bases and J 7 bases, with 18 bases left between them. The CDR3 contains 15 residues. The CDR3 bases are TGTGCCAGCAGTTACAGGGTGGGGCCCCAGCAGCCCCAGCATTTT. Translated, it gives CASSYRVGPQQPQHF.

Points on this clonotype: A read error is possible here, since a much larger clone lies one base away. V and J are TRBV6-1 and TRBJ2-1; D tentatively reads TRBD1 or TRBD2 (7 bases each). This CDR3 has 16 amino acids. CDR1 and CDR2 (germline): MNHNS, SASEGT. CDR3 loop: CAGSEAGGGVYNEQFF. The CDR3 DNA reads as TGTGCCGGCAGTGAAGCAGGGGGGGGAGTATACAATGAGCAGTTCTTC.

There are a few counts of this clonotype. This sequence joins TRBV9 and TRBJ1-6; D ambiguous. V was shortened by 0 bases and J by 7 bases, with 5 bases between the two germline ends. This CDR3 is built from 13 residues. Germline assignment: CDR1 SGDLS and CDR2 YYNGEE. The CDR3 region is CASSVELNSPLHF. CDR3 nucleotides: TGTGCCAGCAGCGTAGAGTTGAATTCACCCCTCCACTTT.

This clonotype was seen ten or more times. V usage is TRBV11-2 and J usage is TRBJ2-5; TRBD1 agrees at 9 bases. The CDR3 has 17 amino acids. V was clipped by 3 bases and J by 3 bases; unmatched bases: 11. Germline assignment: CDR1 SGHAT and CDR2 FQNNGV. The DNA for the CDR3 is TGTGCCAGCAGCTTCGGGACAGGGTTAAGTACGGAAGAGACCCAGTACTTC. Amino acid sequence: CASSFGTGLSTEETQYF.

The chain couples TRBV20-1 to TRBJ1-3, with TRBD1 as a possible D gene (6 bases). V was trimmed by 1 base and J by 0 bases, leaving 16 bases between them. This CDR3 comprises 17 residues. Germline CDR1 and CDR2: DFQATT and SNEGSKA (reference sequence). CDR3 DNA sequence: TGCAGTGCTAGAGCGGTTCTCAGGGGACCCTCTGGAAACACCATATATTTT. This encodes CSARAVLRGPSGNTIYF.

This clonotype was found many times. The chain couples TRBV30 to TRBJ2-7; D possibly corresponds to TRBD2 (5 bases). Germline CDR1 GTSNPN, CDR2 SVGIG (reference sequence). V was shortened by 5 bases and J by 0 bases, with 14 bases between the two germline ends. There are 14 residues in the CDR3. The CDR3 coding sequence is TGTGCCTGGGATTCGGGGAAAAGCTCCTACGAGCAGTACTTC. Its translation is CAWDSGKSSYEQYF.

The genes are TRBV7-2 and TRBJ2-1; 10 nucleotides agree with TRBD2. The ends lost 4 bases at V and 0 bases at J; junction bases unmatched: 27. The CDR3 consists of 24 residues. Germline V CDR1 and CDR2: SGHTA, FQGNSA. CDR3 region: CASSYPKPGGRLAGDLSSYNEQFF. Here the CDR3 DNA reads TGTGCCAGCAGCTACCCTAAGCCGGGGGGACGGCTAGCGGGGGACTTGAGCTCCTACAATGAGCAGTTCTTC.

This clonotype was found a few times. The rearrangement links TRBV7-2 to TRBJ1-5, with unresolved D. V lost 0 bases, J lost 4 bases, and 4 bases lay in between. The CDR3 loop spans 13 amino acids. Germline assignment: CDR1 SGHTA and CDR2 FQGNSA. The CDR3 here is CASSLARNQPQHF. In DNA, the CDR3 is TGTGCCAGCAGCTTAGCGAGAAATCAGCCCCAGCATTTT.

The chain employs TRBV12-3 or TRBV12-4 and TRBJ2-1; D possibly corresponds to TRBD1 (7 bases). Trimming took 5 bases from V and 5 from J, leaving 16 bases between them. The CDR3 covers 15 residues. CDR3 loop: CASSPNRGLNNEQFF. CDR3 bases: TGTGCCAGCAGTCCTAACAGGGGACTTAACAATGAGCAGTTCTTC.

The rearrangement links TRBV4-2 to TRBJ2-6, with D unresolved. The CDR3 is 17 residues long. Trimming took 0 bases from V and 0 from J, leaving 9 bases between them. Germline V gene lookup returns CDR1 LGHNA and CDR2 YNFKEQ. CDR3 DNA sequence: TGTGCCAGCAGCCAAGATCTTTGGGGCTCTGGGGCCAACGTCCTGACTTTC. It codes for CASSQDLWGSGANVLTF.

The chain is built from TRBV30 and TRBJ2-2; D is possibly TRBD2 (5 bases). Trimming stripped 2 bases from V and 7 bases from J, with 8 bases between. The germline CDR1 and CDR2 sequences are GTSNPN and SVGIG (reference sequence). CDR3 size: 12 residues. CDR3 sequence reads: CAWSSGIGELFF. The CDR3 DNA follows: TGTGCCTGGAGTAGCGGAATCGGGGAGCTGTTTTTT.

Many counts were recorded for this clonotype. The J gene is TRBJ2-1, the V gene TRBV6-5; D is uncertain. Germline V gene lookup returns CDR1 MNHEY and CDR2 SVGAGI. The CDR3 is 14 residues long. V lost 4 bases and J lost 5, with 12 bases in between. CDR3 nucleotide sequence: TGTGCCAGCAGTTTCCCCCGGGCCGACAATGAGCAGTTCTTC. Its protein is CASSFPRADNEQFF.

This clonotype was observed a few times. A read error may produce the germline difference seen at one junction end. The rearrangement links TRBV3-1 to TRBJ1-6, with 8 bases aligning to TRBD1. Germline loops: CDR1 LGHDT, CDR2 YNNKEL (reference sequence). This CDR3 is built from 17 residues. The CDR3, as DNA: TGTGCCAGCGGCCAAGAAGGTTACGGGACAGGAAATTCACCCCTCCACTTT. This encodes CASGQEGYGTGNSPLHF.

In this sample, this clonotype turned up many times. The V call is TRBV3-1, the J call TRBJ2-5; 8 bases match TRBD2. This CDR3 comprises 15 residues. The ends lost 1 base at V and 0 bases at J; junction bases unmatched: 1. Looked up from germline, CDR1 is LGHDT and CDR2 is YNNKEL (reference sequence). CDR3 residues: CASSQGGGHQETQYF. CDR3 coding DNA: TGTGCCAGCAGCCAAGGCGGGGGGCACCAAGAGACCCAGTACTTC.

This clonotype was counted many times. The chain combines TRBV7-9 with TRBJ1-6; D gene ambiguous. CDR3 length: 12 residues. Germline V lookup: CDR1 SEHNR, CDR2 FQNEAQ (reference sequence). V lost 6 bases, J lost 14 bases, and 14 bases lay in between. This CDR3 reads CASSKGRSSLHF. The CDR3 coding sequence is TGTGCCAGCAGTAAGGGCCGGTCGTCCCTCCACTTT.